Shown below are 21 T cell receptor beta chains from a single sample sequenced in a study of molecular identifiers for immune sequencing clone quantification. One entry per CDR3 protein, called by TCRdb with MiXCR from the PCR reads. Of some 650,000 distinct CDR3 sequences in the sample, 20% were seen once. Sequencing used naive CD8+ T cells from blood, with Jurkat cell RNA spiked in. Subset defined: FACS-sorted CD8+CD4-CCR7+CD45RA+ naive T cells. The receptor set was obtained from a human donor in good health. Some libraries in this study had Jurkat cell RNA spiked in.

This clonotype has only a few counts. The rearrangement links TRBV19 to TRBJ2-2; TRBD2 matches at 7 bases. The CDR3 length is 14 residues. Germline V gene sequence: CDR1 LNHDA, CDR2 SQIVND (reference sequence). V was pared by 5 bases and J by 4 bases, with 4 bases of the junction left unmatched. The CDR3 coding sequence is TGTGCCAGTAGTTATGCGGGGGTCACCGGGGAGCTGTTTTTT. It codes for CASSYAGVTGELFF.

The table lists this clonotype with many counts. The CDR3 DNA reads as TGTGCCAGCAGCGGGGCCCAACAGGCTCTTACAAGGCCTGAAGCTTTCTTT. This codes for CASSGAQQALTRPEAFF. The chain uses TRBV11-2 and TRBJ1-1, with D possibly matching TRBD1 (5 bases). CDR3 length: 17 amino acids. V lost 5 bases and J lost 6, with 25 bases in between. Germline CDR1 and CDR2: SGHAT and FQNNGV.

The rearrangement links TRBV7-9 to TRBJ1-4; D is undetermined. Trimming shortened V by 1 base and J by 12 bases, and 18 bases separated the two germline ends. Per germline, CDR1 SEHNR and CDR2 FQNEAQ (reference sequence). The CDR3 has 15 amino acids. CDR3 nucleotides: TGTGCCAGCAGCTTAGGCACAGTCCAGTTTTCGGAACTGTTTTTT. Its translation: CASSLGTVQFSELFF.

This clonotype was seen many times. The chain joins TRBV3-1 to TRBJ2-3; D gene uncertain. The V end was cut by 4 bases, the J end by 2 bases, with 7 bases between. From germline, CDR1 is LGHDT and CDR2 YNNKEL (reference sequence). This CDR3 is built from 13 residues. CDR3: CASSPLVTDTQYF. In nucleotides, the CDR3 is TGTGCCAGCAGCCCCTTAGTCACAGATACGCAGTATTTT.

About this clonotype: Given a much more abundant clone one base away, this may be a read error. The genes are TRBV7-9 and TRBJ2-7, with D tentatively TRBD1 or TRBD2 (6 bases each). The CDR3 totals 14 residues. CDR1 SEHNR and CDR2 FQNEAQ come from the germline V gene (reference sequence). Trimming removed 8 bases from V and 4 bases from J, with 18 bases in between. This CDR3 reads CASGSTRRGYEQYF. In DNA, the CDR3 is TGTGCCAGCGGCTCGACTAGAAGGGGGTACGAGCAGTACTTC.

This clonotype was recorded many times. The chain has TRBV30 and TRBJ1-3, with 9 bases matching TRBD1. Germline CDR1 GTSNPN, CDR2 SVGIG (reference sequence). V was pared by 1 base and J by 2 bases, with 6 bases of the junction left unmatched. The CDR3 runs 16 residues. The CDR3 loop is CAWSAGQGVAGNTIYF. The CDR3 coding sequence is TGTGCCTGGAGTGCGGGACAGGGAGTCGCTGGAAACACCATATATTTT.

This clonotype was seen a handful of times. This chain links TRBV4-1 with TRBJ2-7; D unclear. The CDR3 loop spans 14 amino acids. Germline loops: CDR1 MGHRA, CDR2 YSYEKL. Trimming removed 1 base from V and 3 bases from J, with 10 bases in between. The CDR3 sequence is CASSQGIWGYEQYF. The CDR3 coding sequence is TGCGCCAGCAGCCAAGGGATTTGGGGCTACGAGCAGTACTTC.

This clonotype was observed at least ten times. The V gene is TRBV30, the J gene TRBJ2-1; D not resolved. V gave up 3 bases and J gave up 10 bases, with 13 bases separating them. The germline gives CDR1 GTSNPN, CDR2 SVGIG (reference sequence). This CDR3 spans 12 amino acids. CDR3: CAWSPTAVEQFF. The CDR3 DNA follows: TGTGCCTGGAGCCCAACGGCCGTCGAGCAGTTCTTC.

The chain employs TRBV5-6 and TRBJ2-7, with a possible D match to TRBD1 (6 bases). Germline-derived CDR1 and CDR2 are SGHDT and YYEEEE. V gave up 4 bases and J gave up 5 bases, with 19 bases separating them. CDR3 length: 15 amino acids. The CDR3 DNA follows: TGTGCCAGCAGCCCGGGGTGGACAGCTGGTGACGAGCAGTACTTC. Protein: CASSPGWTAGDEQYF. The entire variable domain, with the rest obtained from reference TRBV5-6 and TRBJ2-7, is as follows: DAGVTQSPTHLIKTRGQQVTLRCSPKSGHDTVSWYQQALGQGPQFIFQYYEEEERQRGNFPDRFSGHQFPNYSSELNVNALLLGDSALYLCASSPGWTAGDEQYFGPGTRLTVT.

This clonotype was seen ten or more times. This rearrangement joins TRBV28 to TRBJ2-3; 10 nucleotides align to TRBD2. The CDR3 length is 17 residues. After removal of 3 bases from V and 0 bases from J, the junction contained 6 bases not matched to a gene. From germline, CDR1 is MDHEN and CDR2 SYDVKM. CDR3 protein: CASSLPSGRDSTDTQYF. The CDR3 DNA is TGTGCCAGCAGTTTGCCTAGCGGGAGAGATAGCACAGATACGCAGTATTTT.

About this clonotype: With a much larger clone just one base away, this may be a read error. The CDR3 sequence is CASSPEGMHDEQLF. CDR3 bases: TGTGCCAGCAGTCCGGAGGGGATGCACGATGAGCAGCTCTTC. The V gene is TRBV12-3 or TRBV12-4, the J gene TRBJ2-1; a possible D gene is TRBD2 (6 bases). The CDR3 totals 14 residues.

The sample holds many counts of this clonotype. The chain links TRBV11-2 to TRBJ2-3; TRBD2 matches at 10 bases. The CDR3 has 18 amino acids. Germline CDR1 and CDR2: SGHAT and FQNNGV. V lost 1 base to trimming and J lost 2 bases; unmatched junction nucleotides: 9. CDR3 nucleotides: TGTGCCAGCAGCTTAGGTCTAGCGGGGGCTCTTATCACAGATACGCAGTATTTT. Encoded protein: CASSLGLAGALITDTQYF.

This clonotype was seen a handful of times. The rearrangement links TRBV15 to TRBJ2-2; a possible D gene is TRBD1 (5 bases). The V gene's germline CDR1 is LNHNV and CDR2 YYDKDF (reference sequence). V was pared by 3 bases and J by 5 bases, with 22 bases between. The CDR3 is 18 amino acids. The CDR3 loop is CATSSHRPTQVGTGELFF. The CDR3 DNA follows: TGTGCCACCAGCAGCCACAGGCCTACCCAGGTGGGAACCGGGGAGCTGTTTTTT.

This clonotype was counted many times. The chain has TRBV20-1 and TRBJ1-4; the D is unclear. The CDR3 consists of 13 residues. Germline assignment: CDR1 DFQATT and CDR2 SNEGSKA (reference sequence). V dropped 6 bases and J dropped 4 bases, with 12 bases sitting between them. CDR3 bases: TGCAGTGCCCGGCCGTTGCGTAATGAAAAACTGTTTTTT. Translated, it gives CSARPLRNEKLFF.

This clonotype was detected ten times or more. The V gene is TRBV25-1, the J gene TRBJ1-6; D remains unclear. The V end lost 3 bases, the J end lost 0 bases, and 6 bases lay between the germline ends. Germline values: CDR1 MGHDK, CDR2 SYGVNS. The CDR3 length is 15 residues. Written as DNA, the CDR3 is TGTGCCAGCAGTGATGGAATCTCCTATAATTCACCCCTCCACTTT. This encodes CASSDGISYNSPLHF.

Ten or more counts support this clonotype. The chain recombines TRBV5-1 with TRBJ2-7; D remains ambiguous. The length of the CDR3 is 16 residues. The V end lost 0 bases, the J end lost 4 bases, and 17 bases lay between the germline ends. CDR1 SGHRS and CDR2 YFSETQ come from the germline V gene. CDR3 DNA: TGCGCCAGCAGCTTGGAGGTAGCCGCTGCTCTTTACGAGCAGTACTTC. It specifies CASSLEVAAALYEQYF.

This clonotype showed up many times. The V and J genes are TRBV19 and TRBJ2-3; D not resolved. Germline lookup yields CDR1 LNHDA and CDR2 SQIVND (reference sequence). The CDR3 sequence is 17 residues long. Between the trimmed V and J ends, which lost 0 bases and 2 bases, there was a span of 15 bases. This CDR3 is CASSIDPPGAYTDTQYF. In nucleotides, the CDR3 is TGTGCCAGTAGTATAGACCCTCCTGGCGCCTACACAGATACGCAGTATTTT.

This clonotype was observed a handful of times. The chain links TRBV9 to TRBJ1-2; D not certain. Germline V gene sequence: CDR1 SGDLS, CDR2 YYNGEE. The length of the CDR3 is 14 residues. The V end lost 0 bases, the J end lost 0 bases, and 6 bases lay between the germline ends. This CDR3 reads CASSVGGANYGYTF. CDR3 in DNA: TGTGCCAGCAGCGTAGGGGGAGCTAACTATGGCTACACCTTC.

There are a few counts of this clonotype. CDR3 coding DNA: TGTGCCAGTAGTATCGGGGAGGCCTCCTATGGCTACACCTTC. Protein sequence: CASSIGEASYGYTF. This chain connects TRBV19 to TRBJ1-2; unclear D gene. V lost 3 bases, J lost 4 bases, and 12 bases lay in between. The CDR3 spans 14 residues. Germline CDR1 and CDR2: LNHDA and SQIVND (reference sequence).

The chain uses TRBV27 and TRBJ2-7, with D unclear. The V and J ends lost 4 bases and 4 bases respectively, with 17 bases between them. The germline V gene has CDR1 MNHEY and CDR2 SMNVEV (reference sequence). CDR3 size: 15 residues. CDR3 sequence reads: CASSSLGPKGYEQYF. The CDR3 DNA follows: TGTGCCAGCAGTTCCCTAGGGCCTAAGGGTTACGAGCAGTACTTC.

This clonotype was observed at least ten times. The chain uses TRBV24-1 and TRBJ2-3, with a possible D match to TRBD2 (6 bases). V was trimmed by 3 bases and J by 10 bases, leaving 16 bases between them. The CDR3 contains 14 residues. Germline CDR1 KGHDR, CDR2 SFDVKD. The CDR3 sequence is CATSDNGTPRPQYF. In nucleotides, the CDR3 is TGTGCCACCAGTGATAATGGGACTCCTAGGCCGCAGTATTTT.